A selection of T cell receptor beta chains follows, all from one sample in a study of cytomegalovirus exposure and HLA in healthy donors. Clones were sequenced by immunoSEQ multiplex PCR, and TCRdb holds only the in-frame ones, with some missing. The sample yields about 120,000 clones, roughly 89% seen once. The sample taken for sequencing was PBMCs. These receptors all come from a woman aged 18-29 years in good health and CMV-seronegative. Both conserved end residues are part of each CDR3. D genes are given only for firm matches. Clone size is not always given. Where it is, it says once, few, many or a class for expanded clones.

v_call	clone_size	d_call	j_call	cdr3_nt	cdr3_aa
TRBV5-8	NA	TRBD1	TRBJ1-2	TGTGCCAGCAGCAAAGACGTCCGGGACAGCCATCCCTATGGCTACACCTTC	CASSKDVRDSHPYGYTF
TRBV6-4	NA	NA	TRBJ2-2	TGTGCCAGCAGTCGGGGTCCAGAGAGCACCGGGGAGCTGTTTTTT	CASSRGPESTGELFF
TRBV6-5	NA	NA	TRBJ2-3	TGTGCCAGCAGTTACGCGGGTCCCGGCAGCCCAGATACGCAGTATTTT	CASSYAGPGSPDTQYF
TRBV6-1	NA	TRBD1	TRBJ2-3	TGTGCCAGCAGTTTGGACAGGGTCGGGGCTACGCAGTATTTT	CASSLDRVGATQYF
TRBV2	NA	TRBD1	TRBJ1-2	TGTGCCCGTGGACAGGCGGGAGGCTACACCTTC	CARGQAGGYTF
TRBV9	NA	TRBD2	TRBJ2-3	TGTGCCAGCAGCGTAGCGGGGGGGATCACAGATACGCAGTATTTT	CASSVAGGITDTQYF
TRBV28	NA	NA	TRBJ1-1	TGTGCCAGCAGTTTCTACCTGCTGGCTGAAGCTTTCTTT	CASSFYLLAEAFF
TRBV11-2	once	TRBD1	TRBJ1-2	TGTGCCAGCAGCGGGGGACAGGGGGACTATGGCTACACCTTC	CASSGGQGDYGYTF
TRBV28	NA	NA	TRBJ2-2	TGTGCCAGCAGTTTAAAGGAGTGGTACACCGGGGAGCTGTTTTTT	CASSLKEWYTGELFF
TRBV27	once	NA	TRBJ1-5	TGTGCCAGCAGTTTCGGCAATCAGCCCCAGCATTTT	CASSFGNQPQHF
TRBV7-9	NA	NA	TRBJ2-7	TGTGCCAGCAGCCTAGCCGAGGCCCCTCGGGAGCAGTACTTC	CASSLAEAPREQYF
TRBV19	NA	TRBD2	TRBJ2-7	TGTGCCAGTAGTAATCTAGCGGGAGATGGCTACGAGCAGTACTTC	CASSNLAGDGYEQYF
TRBV14	NA	NA	TRBJ1-4	TGTGCCAGCAGCGCCCTAAGGGGTGAAAAACTGTTTTTT	CASSALRGEKLFF
TRBV10-1	few	TRBD2	TRBJ2-3	TGCGCCAGCAGTGGGGGACTAGCGGGAGGAACAGATACGCAGTATTTT	CASSGGLAGGTDTQYF